This is a list of T cell receptor beta chains from one sample in a study of control samples from healthy donors and cancer patients. TCRdb's table, derived via immunoSEQ multiplex PCR, lists solely in-frame clones and lacks some. The sample consists of about 150,000 clones, approximately 93% of them appearing once. The sample taken for sequencing was blood. The receptors derive from a man between 18 and 35 years old in good health. The CDR3 runs from the conserved cysteine through the conserved F or W. The D gene is left open where the match is weak. Part of the rows lack a size; the others show once, few, many or a class for expanded clones.

d_gene: TRBD1; j_gene: TRBJ2-1; v_gene: TRBV11-3; abundance: NA; CDR3aa: CASSSGTGTYNEQFF; CDR3nt: TGTGCCAGCAGCTCCGGGACAGGGACTTACAATGAGCAGTTCTTC
d_gene: TRBD1; j_gene: TRBJ1-6; v_gene: TRBV25-1; abundance: NA; CDR3aa: CASSGTGYSYSPLHF; CDR3nt: TGTGCCAGCAGCGGGACAGGGTATTCGTATTCACCCCTCCACTTT
d_gene: NA; j_gene: TRBJ2-5; v_gene: TRBV30; abundance: NA; CDR3aa: CAWSRGGGGETQYF; CDR3nt: TGTGCCTGGAGCCGGGGTGGGGGTGGAGAGACCCAGTACTTC
d_gene: NA; j_gene: TRBJ1-5; v_gene: TRBV6-5; abundance: NA; CDR3aa: CASSYRTAYQPQHF; CDR3nt: TGTGCCAGCAGTTACCGGACAGCATATCAGCCCCAGCATTTT
d_gene: NA; j_gene: TRBJ2-7; v_gene: TRBV4-3; abundance: NA; CDR3aa: CASSQDTGHYEQYF; CDR3nt: TGCGCCAGCAGCCAGGATACTGGCCACTACGAGCAGTACTTC
d_gene: NA; j_gene: TRBJ1-1; v_gene: TRBV5-1; abundance: NA; CDR3aa: CASSLDSVNTEAFF; CDR3nt: TGCGCCAGCAGCTTGGATTCGGTGAACACTGAAGCTTTCTTT
d_gene: TRBD1; j_gene: TRBJ1-2; v_gene: TRBV19; abundance: NA; CDR3aa: CASSPLEGGTGDTF; CDR3nt: TGTGCCAGTAGTCCCCTCGAAGGGGGGACAGGGGACACCTTC
d_gene: NA; j_gene: TRBJ2-3; v_gene: TRBV5-1; abundance: NA; CDR3aa: CASSLTDTQYF; CDR3nt: TGCGCCAGCAGCTTGACGGATACGCAGTATTTT
d_gene: NA; j_gene: TRBJ1-4; v_gene: TRBV30; abundance: once; CDR3aa: CAQRRDLKEKLFF; CDR3nt: TGTGCCCAAAGACGTGACCTAAAGGAAAAACTGTTTTTT
d_gene: NA; j_gene: TRBJ1-1; v_gene: TRBV9; abundance: NA; CDR3aa: CASSVYGGPSTEAFF; CDR3nt: TGTGCCAGCAGCGTTTACGGCGGACCCTCCACTGAAGCTTTCTTT
d_gene: TRBD1; j_gene: TRBJ1-6; v_gene: TRBV19; abundance: NA; CDR3aa: CATSPGTDYNSPLHF; CDR3nt: TGTGCCACTTCGCCCGGGACAGACTATAATTCACCCCTCCACTTT
d_gene: NA; j_gene: TRBJ2-3; v_gene: TRBV9; abundance: NA; CDR3aa: CASSAEGAIPDTQYF; CDR3nt: TGTGCCAGCAGCGCCGAGGGAGCAATCCCAGATACGCAGTATTTT
d_gene: NA; j_gene: TRBJ2-7; v_gene: TRBV30; abundance: NA; CDR3aa: CAWGLGGSSYEQYF; CDR3nt: TGTGCCTGGGGCCTGGGTGGGAGTTCCTACGAGCAGTACTTC
d_gene: NA; j_gene: TRBJ2-1; v_gene: TRBV25-1; abundance: NA; CDR3aa: CASSEGSTYNEQFF; CDR3nt: TGTGCCAGCAGTGAAGGCAGCACCTACAATGAGCAGTTCTTC
d_gene: NA; j_gene: TRBJ1-2; v_gene: TRBV9; abundance: NA; CDR3aa: CASSSGTRSDRFYGYTF; CDR3nt: TGTGCCAGCAGCTCCGGGACGAGATCCGACAGGTTCTATGGCTACACCTTC
d_gene: NA; j_gene: TRBJ1-5; v_gene: TRBV30; abundance: few; CDR3aa: CAWSASGGGQPQHF; CDR3nt: TGTGCCTGGAGTGCCAGCGGGGGGGGTCAGCCCCAGCATTTT
d_gene: NA; j_gene: TRBJ1-3; v_gene: TRBV4-1; abundance: NA; CDR3aa: CASSQVDMGFSGNTIYF; CDR3nt: TGCGCCAGCAGCCAAGTTGACATGGGATTCTCTGGAAACACCATATATTTT
d_gene: NA; j_gene: TRBJ2-3; v_gene: TRBV28; abundance: NA; CDR3aa: CASSLGGRADTQYF; CDR3nt: TGTGCCAGCAGTTTAGGGGGGAGAGCAGATACGCAGTATTTT
d_gene: NA; j_gene: TRBJ1-4; v_gene: TRBV5-8; abundance: NA; CDR3aa: CASSTTRQDSNEKLFF; CDR3nt: TGTGCCAGCAGCACCACTCGACAGGACAGTAATGAAAAACTGTTTTTT
d_gene: TRBD1; j_gene: TRBJ1-1; v_gene: TRBV6-5; abundance: NA; CDR3aa: CASKSRDRDEAFF; CDR3nt: TGTGCCAGCAAATCCCGGGACAGGGACGAAGCTTTCTTT
d_gene: TRBD2; j_gene: TRBJ2-2; v_gene: TRBV9; abundance: NA; CDR3aa: CASSVGLAGGTGELFF; CDR3nt: TGTGCCAGCAGCGTCGGACTAGCGGGAGGGACCGGGGAGCTGTTTTTT
d_gene: NA; j_gene: TRBJ2-1; v_gene: TRBV21-1; abundance: NA; CDR3aa: CASSKPETAYNEQFF; CDR3nt: TGTGCCAGCAGCAAACCCGAGACGGCCTACAATGAGCAGTTCTTC
d_gene: NA; j_gene: TRBJ2-7; v_gene: TRBV5-6; abundance: NA; CDR3aa: CASSLDRSHEQYF; CDR3nt: TGTGCCAGCAGCTTGGACAGAAGCCACGAGCAGTACTTC
d_gene: NA; j_gene: TRBJ1-6; v_gene: TRBV18; abundance: once; CDR3aa: CASFSGTVNSPLHF; CDR3nt: TGTGCCAGCTTCTCCGGGACGGTAAATTCACCCCTCCACTTT
d_gene: TRBD1; j_gene: TRBJ1-2; v_gene: TRBV19; abundance: NA; CDR3aa: CASSRVGTGAYGYTF; CDR3nt: TGTGCCAGCTCGAGGGTCGGGACAGGGGCCTATGGCTACACCTTC
d_gene: TRBD1; j_gene: TRBJ1-2; v_gene: TRBV14; abundance: NA; CDR3aa: CASSQDGDRPHYF; CDR3nt: TGTGCCAGCAGCCAAGATGGGGACAGACCCCACTACTTC
d_gene: NA; j_gene: TRBJ1-4; v_gene: TRBV10-2; abundance: NA; CDR3aa: CASSFQGREKLFF; CDR3nt: TGCGCCAGCAGTTTCCAAGGGCGCGAAAAACTGTTTTTT
d_gene: NA; j_gene: TRBJ1-4; v_gene: TRBV7-6; abundance: NA; CDR3aa: CASSPRGGRGEKLFF; CDR3nt: TGTGCCAGCAGCCCTAGAGGGGGACGGGGTGAAAAACTGTTTTTT
d_gene: TRBD1; j_gene: TRBJ1-2; v_gene: TRBV4-3; abundance: NA; CDR3aa: CASSHSGGYYGYTF; CDR3nt: TGCGCCAGCAGCCATTCAGGGGGCTACTATGGCTACACCTTC
d_gene: TRBD2; j_gene: TRBJ2-1; v_gene: TRBV19; abundance: NA; CDR3aa: CASSTLAGGNYNEQFF; CDR3nt: TGTGCCAGTAGTACACTAGCCGGGGGGAACTACAATGAGCAGTTCTTC
d_gene: NA; j_gene: TRBJ2-1; v_gene: TRBV7-9; abundance: NA; CDR3aa: CASSRGGGINNEQFF; CDR3nt: TGTGCCAGCAGTCGAGGGGGAGGCATCAACAATGAGCAGTTCTTC
d_gene: TRBD2; j_gene: TRBJ2-2; v_gene: TRBV19; abundance: NA; CDR3aa: CASSISFGLAIDKTGELFF; CDR3nt: TGTGCCAGTAGTATAAGCTTTGGACTAGCCATCGACAAGACCGGGGAGCTGTTTTTT
d_gene: TRBD1; j_gene: TRBJ1-5; v_gene: TRBV15; abundance: NA; CDR3aa: CATSKARDRGFQPQHF; CDR3nt: TGTGCCACCAGCAAGGCCCGGGACAGGGGGTTTCAGCCCCAGCATTTT